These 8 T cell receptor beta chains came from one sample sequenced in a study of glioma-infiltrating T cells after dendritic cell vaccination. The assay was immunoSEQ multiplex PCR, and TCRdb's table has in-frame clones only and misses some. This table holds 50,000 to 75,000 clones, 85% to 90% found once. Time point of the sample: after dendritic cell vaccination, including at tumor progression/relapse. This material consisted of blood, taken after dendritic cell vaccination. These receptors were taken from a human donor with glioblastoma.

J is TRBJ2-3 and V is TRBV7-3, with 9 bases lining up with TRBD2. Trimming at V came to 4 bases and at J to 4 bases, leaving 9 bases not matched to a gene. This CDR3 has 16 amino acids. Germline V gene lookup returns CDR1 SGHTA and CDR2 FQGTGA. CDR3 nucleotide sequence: TGTGCCAGCAGCTCCCAGAGCGGGGGGTGGCCAGATACGCAGTATTTT. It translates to CASSSQSGGWPDTQYF. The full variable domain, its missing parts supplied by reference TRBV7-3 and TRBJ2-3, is GAGVSQTPSNKVTEKGKYVELRCDPISGHTALYWYRQSLGQGPEFLIYFQGTGAADDSGLPNDRFFAVRPEGSVSTLKIQRTERGDSAVYLCASSSQSGGWPDTQYFGPGTRLTVL.

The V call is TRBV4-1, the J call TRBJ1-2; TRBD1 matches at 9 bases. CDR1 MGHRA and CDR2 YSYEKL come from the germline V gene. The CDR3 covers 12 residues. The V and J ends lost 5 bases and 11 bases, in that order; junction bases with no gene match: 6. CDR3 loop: CASSFTGGAYTF. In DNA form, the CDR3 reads TGCGCCAGCAGCTTCACAGGGGGCGCGTACACCTTC.

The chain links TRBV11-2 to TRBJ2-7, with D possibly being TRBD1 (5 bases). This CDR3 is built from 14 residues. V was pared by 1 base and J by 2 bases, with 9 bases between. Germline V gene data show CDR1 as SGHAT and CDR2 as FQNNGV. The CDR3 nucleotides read TGTGCCAGCAGCTTAGGGGCAGGGCCCTACGAGCAGTACTTC. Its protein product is CASSLGAGPYEQYF.

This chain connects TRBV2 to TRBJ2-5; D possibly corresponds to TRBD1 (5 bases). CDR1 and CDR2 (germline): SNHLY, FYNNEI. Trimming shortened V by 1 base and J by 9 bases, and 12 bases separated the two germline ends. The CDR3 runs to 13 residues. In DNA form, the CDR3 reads TGTGCCAGCAGTGAAGGTCGAGCAGGGCCCCAGTACTTC. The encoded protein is CASSEGRAGPQYF.

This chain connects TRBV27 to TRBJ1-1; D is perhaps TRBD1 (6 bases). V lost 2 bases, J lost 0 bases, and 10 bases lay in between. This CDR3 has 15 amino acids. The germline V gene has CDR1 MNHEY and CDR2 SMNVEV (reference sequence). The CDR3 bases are TGTGCCAGCAGTTTAAGGGGGACGGTGAACACTGAAGCTTTCTTT. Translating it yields CASSLRGTVNTEAFF.

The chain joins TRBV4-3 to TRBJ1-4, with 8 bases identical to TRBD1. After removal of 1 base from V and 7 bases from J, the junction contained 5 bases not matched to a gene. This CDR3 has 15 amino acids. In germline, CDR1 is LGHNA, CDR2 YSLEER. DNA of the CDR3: TGCGCCAGCAGCCAAGTGGACAGGGTTTGTGAAAAACTGTTTTTT. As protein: CASSQVDRVCEKLFF.

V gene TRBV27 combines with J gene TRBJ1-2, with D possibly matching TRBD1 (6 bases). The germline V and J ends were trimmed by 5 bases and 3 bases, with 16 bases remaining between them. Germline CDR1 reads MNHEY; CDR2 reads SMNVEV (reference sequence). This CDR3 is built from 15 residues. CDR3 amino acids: CASSPSSSGDYGYTF. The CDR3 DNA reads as TGTGCCAGCAGTCCCAGTTCGTCAGGGGACTATGGCTACACCTTC.

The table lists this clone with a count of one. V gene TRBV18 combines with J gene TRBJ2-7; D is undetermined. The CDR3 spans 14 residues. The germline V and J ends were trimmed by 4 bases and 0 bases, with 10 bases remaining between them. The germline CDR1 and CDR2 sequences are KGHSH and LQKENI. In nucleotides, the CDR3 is TGTGCCAGCTCACAATCCCAGAACTCCTACGAGCAGTACTTC. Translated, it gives CASSQSQNSYEQYF. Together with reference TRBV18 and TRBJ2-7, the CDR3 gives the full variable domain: NAGVMQNPRHLVRRRGQEARLRCSPMKGHSHVYWYRQLPEEGLKFMVYLQKENIIDESGMPKERFSAEFPKEGPSILRIQQVVRGDSAAYFCASSQSQNSYEQYFGPGTRLTVT.